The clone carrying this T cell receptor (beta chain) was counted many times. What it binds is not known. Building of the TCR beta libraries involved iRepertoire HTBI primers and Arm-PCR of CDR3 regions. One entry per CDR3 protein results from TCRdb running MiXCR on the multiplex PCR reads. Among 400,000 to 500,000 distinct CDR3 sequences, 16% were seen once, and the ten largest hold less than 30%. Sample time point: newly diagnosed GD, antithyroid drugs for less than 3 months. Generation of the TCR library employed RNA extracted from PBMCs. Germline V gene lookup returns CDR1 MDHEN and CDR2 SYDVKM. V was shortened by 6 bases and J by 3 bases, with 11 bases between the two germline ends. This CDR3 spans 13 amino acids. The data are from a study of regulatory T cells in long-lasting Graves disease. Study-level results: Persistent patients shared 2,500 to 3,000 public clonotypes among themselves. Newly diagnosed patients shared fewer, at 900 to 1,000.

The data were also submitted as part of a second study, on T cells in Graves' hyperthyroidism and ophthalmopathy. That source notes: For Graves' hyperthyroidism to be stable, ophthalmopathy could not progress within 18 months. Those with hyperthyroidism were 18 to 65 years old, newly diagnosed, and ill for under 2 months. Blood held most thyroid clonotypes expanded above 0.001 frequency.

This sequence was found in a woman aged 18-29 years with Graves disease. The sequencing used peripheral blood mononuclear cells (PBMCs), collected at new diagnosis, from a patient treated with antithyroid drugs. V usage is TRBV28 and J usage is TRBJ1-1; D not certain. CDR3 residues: CASSPVWYTEAFF. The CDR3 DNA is TGTGCCAGCAGCCCAGTGTGGTACACTGAAGCTTTCTTT.